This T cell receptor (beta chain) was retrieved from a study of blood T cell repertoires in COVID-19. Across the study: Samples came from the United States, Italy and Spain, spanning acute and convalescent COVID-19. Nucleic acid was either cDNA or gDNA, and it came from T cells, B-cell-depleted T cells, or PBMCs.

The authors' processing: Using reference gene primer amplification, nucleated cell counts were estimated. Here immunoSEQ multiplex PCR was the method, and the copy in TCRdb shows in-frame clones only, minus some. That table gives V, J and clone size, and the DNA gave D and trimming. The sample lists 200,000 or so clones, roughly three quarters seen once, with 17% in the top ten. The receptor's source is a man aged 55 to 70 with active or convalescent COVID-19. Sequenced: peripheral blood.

In DNA, the CDR3 is TGTGCCAGCAGCCAACGCGAACAGGGGTCCTACGAGCAGTACTTC. Translating gives CASSQREQGSYEQYF. The chain recombines TRBV7-2 with TRBJ2-7; TRBD1 matches at 7 bases. Trimming at V came to 5 bases and at J to 1 base, leaving 8 bases not matched to a gene. Germline-derived CDR1 and CDR2 are SGHTA and FQGNSA. The CDR3 spans 15 residues.